The entry that follows covers one T cell receptor (beta chain) sequence. Its specificity is not known. RNA transcripts served as the template for amplifying TCR beta CDR3 regions. TCR CDR3 regions were first amplified by RT-PCR with HTBI primers. TCRdb independently ran MiXCR on the multiplex PCR reads; one entry per CDR3 protein. In the table there are 550,000 to 600,000 distinct CDR3 sequences, around 42% of which are singletons. The data originate from a study of T cells in Graves' hyperthyroidism and ophthalmopathy. General study points: The authors' 13 V-J model separated ophthalmopathy from stable hyperthyroidism.

Based on clinical symptoms, serum thyroxine and TRAb, thyroid ultrasound and orbital computed tomography, diagnoses were reached. V gave up 5 bases and J gave up 5 bases; unmatched junction bases: 14. The germline V gene has CDR1 SGHVS and CDR2 FNYEAQ. This CDR3 is built from 16 residues. The source is an adult woman with Graves' disease, either hyperthyroidism or ophthalmopathy (not recorded which). V usage is TRBV7-6 and J usage is TRBJ2-5, with 7 bases lining up with TRBD1. The sequenced material came from peripheral blood or thyroid tissue (not recorded which). CDR3 sequence reads: CASSPEQDRPGETQYF. The CDR3 nucleotides are TGTGCCAGCAGCCCCGAACAGGACAGGCCTGGGGAGACCCAGTACTTC.